This entry lists 15 T cell receptor beta chains sequenced from one sample in a study of blood T cells in healthy people across ages. Through a sample-barcoded 5' primer and a J-beta primer mix, a second PCR was run for roughly 6 to 12 cycles. One entry per CDR3 protein, called by TCRdb with MiXCR from the 5' RACE reads. Seen here are over 500,000 distinct CDR3 sequences, about 27% observed once, and the top ten hold approximately 3.5%. These data were likewise used in another study, on T cells of mothers and their children.

The material sequenced was blood. The receptors shown here come from a boy younger than 10 in good health.

In this sample, this clonotype turned up a few times. V gene TRBV3-1 combines with J gene TRBJ2-5; 7 positions agree with TRBD1. The CDR3 consists of 14 residues. With 3 bases clipped from V and 1 base from J, the junction kept 2 bases outside the gene matches. CDR1 and CDR2 (germline): LGHDT, YNNKEL (reference sequence). This CDR3 is CASSQTGSQETQYF. CDR3 DNA sequence: TGTGCCAGCAGCCAGACAGGGAGCCAAGAGACCCAGTACTTC.

This clonotype was counted only a few times. This chain joins TRBV6-2 or TRBV6-3 and TRBJ1-4; no clear D gene. This CDR3 has 15 amino acids. V was pared by 2 bases and J by 8 bases, with 15 bases between. CDR1 is MNHEY and CDR2 is SVGEGT in the germline V gene. The CDR3 region is CASSYGSGAREKLFF. Written as DNA, the CDR3 is TGTGCCAGCAGTTACGGATCGGGTGCCCGCGAAAAACTGTTTTTT.

The chain uses TRBV12-3 or TRBV12-4 and TRBJ2-1, with D maybe TRBD1 (9 bases). The CDR3 has 21 residues. Deletions cut 5 bases from V and 0 bases from J, with 29 bases between. CDR3 coding DNA: TGTGCCAGCAGTCCCGGGACAGGGTATCGGACTAGCCAAAGCTCCTACAATGAGCAGTTCTTC. Amino acid sequence: CASSPGTGYRTSQSSYNEQFF.

This clonotype appeared a few times. The chain is built from TRBV7-9 and TRBJ1-2; TRBD1 matches at 8 bases. J was trimmed by 4 bases and V by 5 bases; bases with no gene match: 6. CDR1 and CDR2 from the germline V gene are SEHNR and FQNEAQ (reference sequence). The CDR3 is 14 residues long. The CDR3: CASSHLGQAYGYTF. For the CDR3, the DNA is TGTGCCAGCAGCCATCTGGGACAGGCCTATGGCTACACCTTC.

This clonotype was detected ten times or more. V usage is TRBV10-3 and J usage is TRBJ2-5; tentative D call: TRBD2 (7 bases). This CDR3 has 14 amino acids. CDR1 ENHRY and CDR2 SYGVKD come from the germline V gene. V lost 2 bases and J 1 base, leaving 8 bases between the germline ends. The CDR3 loop reads CAISERGAQETQYF. CDR3 in DNA: TGTGCCATCAGTGAGCGGGGGGCCCAAGAGACCCAGTACTTC.

The rearrangement links TRBV12-3 or TRBV12-4 to TRBJ1-2, with D possibly being TRBD1 (5 bases). Between the trimmed V and J ends, which lost 5 bases and 8 bases, there was a span of 15 bases. The CDR3 loop spans 13 amino acids. CDR3 sequence reads: CASSPERGKGYTF. CDR3 nucleotides: TGTGCCAGCAGTCCGGAGAGGGGCAAAGGCTACACCTTC.

The chain has TRBV29-1 and TRBJ1-2; D remains unclear. This CDR3 has 13 amino acids. Germline CDR1 SQVTM, CDR2 ANQGSEA. Trimming cost V 4 bases and J 0 bases, with 9 bases left between them. In nucleotides, the CDR3 is TGCAGCGTTGGGGTAGAGGCTAACTATGGCTACACCTTC. Its protein product is CSVGVEANYGYTF.

This clonotype was picked up a small number of times. This chain links TRBV12-3 or TRBV12-4 with TRBJ1-1; D gene uncertain. The CDR3 is 14 residues long. The V end was cut by 1 base, the J end by 3 bases, with 9 bases between. The CDR3 sequence is CASSLGPLDTEAFF. For the CDR3, the DNA is TGTGCCAGCAGTTTAGGCCCTTTGGACACTGAAGCTTTCTTT.

This clonotype was counted many times. The V gene is TRBV25-1, the J gene TRBJ1-2; 8 bases align to TRBD1. Trimming removed 5 bases from V and 7 bases from J; junction bases left unmatched: 3. This CDR3 is 12 amino acids long. In germline, CDR1 is MGHDK, CDR2 SYGVNS. In nucleotides, the CDR3 is TGTGCCAGCAGTTCCAGGGGGCTTGGCTACACCTTC. Its translation is CASSSRGLGYTF.

This clonotype was recorded once. J is TRBJ2-3 and V is TRBV29-1; 7 bases match TRBD1. Losses at the gene ends were 3 bases for V and 2 bases for J; bases not matched to a gene: 11. CDR1 is SQVTM, CDR2 ANQGSEA, per germline. The CDR3 runs to 16 residues. CDR3 in amino acids: CSVDFKNRGNTDTQYF. CDR3 nucleotide sequence: TGCAGCGTTGATTTCAAAAACAGGGGTAACACAGATACGCAGTATTTT.

V and J are TRBV4-2 and TRBJ2-1; D gene uncertain. The CDR3 runs 14 residues. Deletions cut 0 bases from V and 6 bases from J, with 9 bases between. The germline gives CDR1 LGHNA, CDR2 YNFKEQ. The chain's CDR3 is CASSQDRAPNEQFF. The CDR3 coding sequence is TGTGCCAGCAGCCAAGATAGAGCTCCCAATGAGCAGTTCTTC.

The chain combines TRBV7-9 with TRBJ2-3; 10 positions match TRBD2. Germline CDR1 reads SEHNR; CDR2 reads FQNEAQ (reference sequence). Unmatched junction bases numbered 11, after V lost 2 bases and J lost 12 bases. The CDR3 loop spans 15 amino acids. The CDR3 protein is CASSLSSLAGVLQYF. The CDR3 bases are TGTGCCAGCAGCTTAAGTTCCCTAGCGGGGGTCCTTCAGTATTTT.

The chain links TRBV5-4 to TRBJ2-5; D not resolved. The CDR3 contains 15 residues. CDR1 and CDR2 (germline): SGHNT, YYREEE (reference sequence). The ends were cut back, 4 bases at V and 2 bases at J, with 15 bases in the middle. CDR3 amino acids: CASSASPTVQETQYF. In nucleotides, the CDR3 is TGTGCCAGCAGCGCCAGTCCGACCGTTCAAGAGACCCAGTACTTC.

The rearrangement links TRBV4-3 to TRBJ2-4; no clear D gene. Germline V gene sequence: CDR1 LGHNA, CDR2 YSLEER. This CDR3 contains 14 residues. Trimming pared 0 bases from V and 9 bases from J, leaving 12 bases between. CDR3 bases: TGCGCCAGCAGCCAAGAGGGCAGCGTGGCCATTCAGTACTTC. Translation gives CASSQEGSVAIQYF.

Worth noting for this clonotype: One end of the junction does not line up with germline, which may come from a read error. The chain links TRBV6-1 to TRBJ2-5; 9 bases are shared with TRBD2. Germline V gene lookup returns CDR1 MNHNS and CDR2 SASEGT. The CDR3 totals 15 residues. The CDR3 loop reads CASSGLAGAQETQHF. In nucleotides, the CDR3 is TGTGCCAGCAGTGGATTAGCGGGGGCCCAAGAGACCCAGCACTTC.